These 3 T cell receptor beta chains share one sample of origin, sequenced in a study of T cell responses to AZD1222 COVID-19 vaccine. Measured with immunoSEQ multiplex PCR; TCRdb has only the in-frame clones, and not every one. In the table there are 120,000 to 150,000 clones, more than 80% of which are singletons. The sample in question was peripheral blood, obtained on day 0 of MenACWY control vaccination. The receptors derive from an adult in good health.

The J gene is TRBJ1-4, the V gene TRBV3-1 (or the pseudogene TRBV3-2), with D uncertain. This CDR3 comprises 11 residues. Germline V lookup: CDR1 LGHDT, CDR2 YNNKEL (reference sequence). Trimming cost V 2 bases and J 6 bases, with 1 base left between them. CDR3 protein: CASSQHEKLFF. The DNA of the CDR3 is TGTGCCAGCAGCCAACATGAAAAACTGTTTTTT.

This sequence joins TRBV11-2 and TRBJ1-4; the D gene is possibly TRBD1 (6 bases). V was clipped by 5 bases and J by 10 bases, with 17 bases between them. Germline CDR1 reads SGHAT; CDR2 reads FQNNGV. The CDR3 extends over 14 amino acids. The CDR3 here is CASSTRQVFAKLFF. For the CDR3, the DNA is TGTGCCAGCAGCACCCGACAGGTTTTTGCAAAACTGTTTTTT.

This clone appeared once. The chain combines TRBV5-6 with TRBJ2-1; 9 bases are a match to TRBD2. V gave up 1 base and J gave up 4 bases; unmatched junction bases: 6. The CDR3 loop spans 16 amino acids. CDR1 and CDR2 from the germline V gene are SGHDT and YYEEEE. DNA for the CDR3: TGTGCCAGCAGCTTGCTAGAGCGGGAGGATTACAATGAGCAGTTCTTC. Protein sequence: CASSLLEREDYNEQFF.